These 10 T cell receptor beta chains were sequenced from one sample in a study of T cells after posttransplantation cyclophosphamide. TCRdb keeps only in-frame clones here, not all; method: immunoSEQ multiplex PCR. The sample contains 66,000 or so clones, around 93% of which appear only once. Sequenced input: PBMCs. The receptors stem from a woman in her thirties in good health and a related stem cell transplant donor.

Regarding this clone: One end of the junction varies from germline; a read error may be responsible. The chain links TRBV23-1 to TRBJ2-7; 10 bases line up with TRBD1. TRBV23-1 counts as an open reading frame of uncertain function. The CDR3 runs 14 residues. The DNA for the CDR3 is TGCGCCAGCAGTCGGGAGGGACAGGGGTCCCCCCCGGGCTTC. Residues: CASSREGQGSPPGF.

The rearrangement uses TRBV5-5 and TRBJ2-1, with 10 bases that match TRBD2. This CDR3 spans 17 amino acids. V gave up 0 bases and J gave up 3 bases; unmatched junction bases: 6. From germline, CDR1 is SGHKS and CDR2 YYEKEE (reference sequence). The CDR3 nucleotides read TGTGCCAGCAGCTTGGTTGGGCTAGCGGGGGTCTACAATGAGCAGTTCTTC. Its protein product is CASSLVGLAGVYNEQFF.

The CDR3 nucleotides are TGTGCCAGCAGTTCAACAGTCGGGGCCCCCTACACTGAAGCTTTCTTT. Its translation: CASSSTVGAPYTEAFF. The chain recombines TRBV6-4 with TRBJ1-1, with D possibly being TRBD1 (5 bases). V lost 5 bases, J lost 3 bases, and 19 bases lay in between. The CDR3 is 16 amino acids. From germline, CDR1 is MRHNA and CDR2 SNTAGT.

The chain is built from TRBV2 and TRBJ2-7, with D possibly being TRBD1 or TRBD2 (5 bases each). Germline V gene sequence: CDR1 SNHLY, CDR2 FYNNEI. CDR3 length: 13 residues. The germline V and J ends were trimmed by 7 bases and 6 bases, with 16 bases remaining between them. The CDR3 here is CASTTRRGGEQYF. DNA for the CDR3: TGTGCCAGCACCACGAGACGTGGGGGCGAGCAGTACTTC.

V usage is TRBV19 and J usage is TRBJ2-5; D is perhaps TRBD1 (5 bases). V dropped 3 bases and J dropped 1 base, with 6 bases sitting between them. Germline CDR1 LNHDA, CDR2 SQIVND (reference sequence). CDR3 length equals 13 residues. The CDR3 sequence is CASSMGLQETQYF. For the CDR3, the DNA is TGTGCCAGTAGTATGGGGCTCCAAGAGACCCAGTACTTC.

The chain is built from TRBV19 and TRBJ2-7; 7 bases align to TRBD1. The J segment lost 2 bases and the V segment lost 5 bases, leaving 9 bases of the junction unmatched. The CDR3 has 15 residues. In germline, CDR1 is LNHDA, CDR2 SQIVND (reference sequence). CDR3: CASSPRQGSAYEQYF. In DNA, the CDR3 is TGTGCCAGTAGTCCAAGACAGGGAAGCGCCTACGAGCAGTACTTC.

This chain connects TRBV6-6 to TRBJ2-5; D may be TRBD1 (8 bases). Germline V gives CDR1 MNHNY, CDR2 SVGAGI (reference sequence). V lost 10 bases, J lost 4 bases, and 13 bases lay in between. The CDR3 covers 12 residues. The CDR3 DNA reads TGTGCCACACAGGGGGGGCTAGAGACCCAGTACTTC. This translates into CATQGGLETQYF.

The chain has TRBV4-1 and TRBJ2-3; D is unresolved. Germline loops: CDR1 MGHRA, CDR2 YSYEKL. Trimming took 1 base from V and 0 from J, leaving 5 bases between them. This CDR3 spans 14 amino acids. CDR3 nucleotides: TGCGCCAGCAGCCAAGGGGTCAGCACAGATACGCAGTATTTT. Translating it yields CASSQGVSTDTQYF.

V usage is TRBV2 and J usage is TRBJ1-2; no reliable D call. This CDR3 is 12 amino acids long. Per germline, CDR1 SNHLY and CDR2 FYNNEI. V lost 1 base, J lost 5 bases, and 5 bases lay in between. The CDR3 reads CASSEGEYGYTF. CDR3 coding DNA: TGTGCCAGCAGTGAAGGGGAATATGGCTACACCTTC.

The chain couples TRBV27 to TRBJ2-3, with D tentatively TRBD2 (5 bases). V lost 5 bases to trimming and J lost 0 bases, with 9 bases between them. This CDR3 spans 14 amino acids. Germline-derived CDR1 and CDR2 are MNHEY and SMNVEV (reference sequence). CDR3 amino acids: CASSPRTSTDTQYF. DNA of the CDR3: TGTGCCAGCAGTCCCCGGACTAGCACAGATACGCAGTATTTT.